The clone carrying this T cell receptor (beta chain) was seen a few times. The CDR3 is 15 residues long. CDR1 is LGHNA and CDR2 is YSLEER in the germline V gene. J gave up 6 bases and V 1 base, and 4 bases lay outside the gene matches. These data come from a study of identical twins. TCRdb re-analysed the 5' RACE reads in MiXCR, keeping a single row per CDR3 protein. Of hundreds of thousands of distinct CDR3 sequences detected, 21% appear once; the ten largest clones hold over 4%. The same sample was also used in a study of T cells expressing NK-cell markers. From that paper: Repertoires of TCR beta were obtained from T cells sorted as CD3+CD56+NKG2C+, CD3+CD56+NKG2C- and CD3+CD56-NKG2C+.

This sequence was found in a woman aged 18-29 years in good health. The chain is built from TRBV4-3 and TRBJ2-4; 9 bases align to TRBD2. The sequencing input was PBMCs. For the CDR3, the DNA is TGCGCCAGCAGCCAAGGGGTAGCGGGAGTAAACATTCAGTACTTC. This codes for CASSQGVAGVNIQYF.